This T cell receptor (beta chain) was sequenced in a study of blood T cell repertoires in COVID-19. Study-wide background: T cells, B-cell-depleted T cells, or PBMCs provided the cDNA or gDNA that served as material.

Residents of around 24 US areas, aged roughly 18 to 95 years, made up the participants. Two negative PCRs, clearance, or symptom resolution were required of recovered Cohort 3 donors. Authors' analysis steps: Estimation of nucleated cell counts relied on the amplification of reference gene primers. Clones were sequenced by immunoSEQ multiplex PCR, and TCRdb holds only the in-frame ones, with some missing. V, J and clone size are those of that table, while D and trimming were read from the DNA. The sample carries hundreds of thousands of clones, 85% to 95% recorded once. Between the trimmed V and J ends, which lost 7 bases and 8 bases, there was a span of 15 bases. CDR3 size: 12 residues. Germline loops: CDR1 SGHRS, CDR2 YFSETQ.

The source is a woman between 18 and 29 years old who had recovered from COVID-19. The sequenced sample consisted of PBMCs or T cells enriched from blood (not recorded which). This chain joins TRBV5-1 and TRBJ1-2; no firm D call. CDR3: CASHSPSQGYTF. Written as DNA, the CDR3 is TGCGCCAGCCACTCGCCCTCTCAAGGCTACACCTTC.